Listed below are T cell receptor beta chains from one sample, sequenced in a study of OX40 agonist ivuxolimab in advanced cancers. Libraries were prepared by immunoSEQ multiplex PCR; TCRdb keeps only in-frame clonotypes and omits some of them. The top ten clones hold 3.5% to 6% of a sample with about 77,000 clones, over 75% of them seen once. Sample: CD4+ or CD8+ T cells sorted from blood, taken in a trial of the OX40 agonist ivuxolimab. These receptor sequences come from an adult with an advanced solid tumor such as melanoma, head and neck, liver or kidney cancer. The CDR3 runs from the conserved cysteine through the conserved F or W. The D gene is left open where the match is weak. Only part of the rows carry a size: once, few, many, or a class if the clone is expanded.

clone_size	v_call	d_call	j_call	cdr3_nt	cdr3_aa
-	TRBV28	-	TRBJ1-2	TGTGCCAGCAGTCCGAACCTCCTGACAGGAAACTATGGCTACACCTTC	CASSPNLLTGNYGYTF
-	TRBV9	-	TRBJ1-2	TGTGCCAGCAGCGTCTCCACTACAGGGAAGGACTATGGCTACACCTTC	CASSVSTTGKDYGYTF
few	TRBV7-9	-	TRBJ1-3	TGTGCCAGCAGCGAAATACAGGGAACTGGAAACACCATATATTTT	CASSEIQGTGNTIYF
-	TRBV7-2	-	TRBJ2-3	TGTGCCAGCAGCTACTATTCCTCCACAGATACGCAGTATTTT	CASSYYSSTDTQYF
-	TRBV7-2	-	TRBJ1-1	TGTGCCAGCAGCTCCCTTAGCAGCTACACTGAAGCTTTCTTT	CASSSLSSYTEAFF
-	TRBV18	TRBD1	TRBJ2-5	TGTGCCAGTTACCGGGACAGACAAGAGACCCAGTACTTC	CASYRDRQETQYF
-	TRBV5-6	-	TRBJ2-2	TGTGCCAGCAGCTTAGTCGTCGGCGACACCGGGGAGCTGTTTTTT	CASSLVVGDTGELFF
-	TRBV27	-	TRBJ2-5	TGTGCCAGCAGTTTATTTCTCGCCGCCGGGGGCGGAGAGCAGTACTTC	CASSLFLAAGGGEQYF
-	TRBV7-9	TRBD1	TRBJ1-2	TGTGCCAGCAGCCCCACAGGGGGGAACTATGGCTACACCTTC	CASSPTGGNYGYTF
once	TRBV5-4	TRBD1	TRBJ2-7	TGTGCCTGTGGGGACAGGGTGTCCTACGAGCAGTACTTC	CACGDRVSYEQYF